This paragraph covers one T cell receptor (beta chain) sequence. Its matching antigen is unknown. The junction departs from the called germline gene at one end, perhaps through a read error. These data come from a study of radiotherapy plus CTLA-4 blockade in lung cancer. The data were produced by immunoSEQ multiplex PCR, yet TCRdb's version contains in-frame clones alone and is incomplete. The sample contains 50,000 to 60,000 clones, approximately 80% of which appear only once. The germline CDR1 and CDR2 sequences are GTSNPN and SVGIG (reference sequence). This CDR3 contains 14 residues. Whole-study results and caveats: In blood, after radiotherapy plus ipilimumab, tumor-derived TCR clones expanded.

Patients in the study, people with chemo-refractory metastatic non-small-cell lung cancer, received focal radiation plus ipilimumab CTLA-4 blockade. The starting material was peripheral blood, obtained from a patient treated with radiotherapy plus ipilimumab. This sequence originates from a human donor with non-small cell lung cancer whose response to radiotherapy plus ipilimumab could not be evaluated. V is TRBV30 and J is TRBJ1-6; no clear D. The CDR3 nucleotides are TGTGCCTGGAGTGTCACCGCCTATAATTCACTCCTCCACTTT. This encodes CAWSVTAYNSLLHF.